This is a list of T cell receptor beta chains from one sample in a study of chemoradiotherapy in HPV16-positive cancers. Produced via immunoSEQ multiplex PCR; TCRdb's table is partial and in-frame only. The table shows tens of thousands of clones, with approximately 73% occurring only once. Collection of the sample occurred from a patient who underwent chemoradiotherapy. The receptors stem from a human donor with HPV-associated anogenital cancer. The CDR3 runs from the conserved cysteine through the conserved F or W. D genes are given only for firm matches. Clone size is shown for a subset of rows, as once, few, many or a class of expanded clone.

TGTGCCAGCGAACCCCGGGATAACTCTGGAAACACCATATATTTT	CASEPRDNSGNTIYF	-	15	TRBV6-6	-	TRBJ1-3
TGTGCCTGGAGTGTACTAGATGGATATGGCTACACCTTC	CAWSVLDGYGYTF	-	13	TRBV30	-	TRBJ1-2
TGTGCCAGCACCCAGCTGAGGGTTGGGGCCAACGTCCTGACTTTC	CASTQLRVGANVLTF	-	15	TRBV7-2	-	TRBJ2-6
TGTGCCAGCAGTGCGCCCTACGAGCAGTACTTC	CASSAPYEQYF	-	11	TRBV2	-	TRBJ2-7
TGTGCCAGCAGTTACGGGGCTGGCTACACCTTC	CASSYGAGYTF	-	11	TRBV6-5	few	TRBJ1-2
TGTGCCAGCAGTGAAGGGTATGCAGTCTACTATGGCTACACCTTC	CASSEGYAVYYGYTF	-	15	TRBV6-1	-	TRBJ1-2
TGCGCCAGCAAGACAGCCGTCACGAACACTGAAGCTTTCTTT	CASKTAVTNTEAFF	-	14	TRBV5-1	-	TRBJ1-1
TGTGCCACCAGCTTGACAGCTAATCAGCCCCAGCATTTT	CATSLTANQPQHF	-	13	TRBV15	-	TRBJ1-5
TGTGCCACCAGCAGATGGGGTGGCGGGGCCCCTTACAATGAGCAGTTCTTC	CATSRWGGGAPYNEQFF	-	17	TRBV15	-	TRBJ2-1
TGTGCCAGCACGGAGTCAGATACGCAGTATTTT	CASTESDTQYF	-	11	TRBV2	-	TRBJ2-3
TGTGCCAGCAGTGGGACAGAGCTTGACTTTCAGCCCCAGCATTTT	CASSGTELDFQPQHF	-	15	TRBV2	-	TRBJ1-5
TGTGCCATCAGTGAGCCGAGTGACGGGAGGGGAGAAAGTGAGCAGTTCTTC	CAISEPSDGRGESEQFF	TRBD2	17	TRBV10-3	-	TRBJ2-1